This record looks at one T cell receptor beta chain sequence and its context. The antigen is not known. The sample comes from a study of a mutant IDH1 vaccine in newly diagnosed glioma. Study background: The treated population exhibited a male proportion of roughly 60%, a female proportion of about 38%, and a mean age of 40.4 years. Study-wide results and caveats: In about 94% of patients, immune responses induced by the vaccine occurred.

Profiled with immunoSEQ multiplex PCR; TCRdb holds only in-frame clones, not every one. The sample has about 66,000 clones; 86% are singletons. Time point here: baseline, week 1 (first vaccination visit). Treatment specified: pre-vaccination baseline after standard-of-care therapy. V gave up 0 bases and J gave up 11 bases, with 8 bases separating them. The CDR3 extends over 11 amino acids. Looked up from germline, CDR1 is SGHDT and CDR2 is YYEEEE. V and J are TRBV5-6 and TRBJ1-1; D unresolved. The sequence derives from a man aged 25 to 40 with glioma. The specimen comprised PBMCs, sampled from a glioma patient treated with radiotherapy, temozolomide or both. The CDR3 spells CASSLGGEAFF. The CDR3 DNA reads TGTGCCAGCAGCTTGGGTGGGGAGGCTTTCTTT.